This T cell receptor (beta chain) was recovered during a study of metastatic and nonmetastatic thyroid tumors. Study overall: Repertoires from blood and tumor or nodule tissue of malignant and benign thyroid patients were compared.

As to this clone: The antigen is undetermined.

All patients were treatment-naive before thyroid surgery. Findings and caveats of the study: Compared with benign nodules, malignant thyroid tumors were reported to have significantly higher TCR beta diversity in both blood and tumor.

Under the authors' procedure: CDR3 differences across clinicopathological groups were used to build a distant-metastasis classifier for papillary thyroid cancer. MiXCR re-clonotyped the PCR reads for TCRdb. Clone size and V and J calls follow TCRdb, not the original study. The data contain about 38,000 clones, roughly 45% of them seen just once; the ten biggest clones take up roughly 25%. The CDR3 totals 19 residues. Germline V lookup: CDR1 MGHDK, CDR2 SYGVNS. V trimming: 2 bases; J trimming: 2 bases; junction bases outside the gene matches: 14. This sequence was found in a male donor with papillary thyroid cancer or a benign thyroid nodule (not recorded which). Some clones in this sample may be carry-over from other donors' samples. The source material was tumor tissue. V usage is TRBV25-1 and J usage is TRBJ1-3; 8 positions agree with TRBD1. The CDR3 DNA follows: TGTGCCAGCAGTGAAGGGGCAGGGGACAGGTTTAACGCTGGAAACACCATATATTTT. This encodes CASSEGAGDRFNAGNTIYF.